The 22 T cell receptor beta chains below come from one sample, sequenced in a study of cytomegalovirus exposure and HLA in healthy donors. Some clones are missing from TCRdb's copy, which holds only in-frame ones; the method was immunoSEQ multiplex PCR. The sample lists more than 110,000 clones; about 94% were seen once. The sample comprised PBMCs. The receptors come from a man between 18 and 29 years old in good health and CMV-seropositive.

The CDR3 DNA reads TGCGCCAGCAGCCAGGGACTAGCGGGAAACACAGATACGCAGTATTTT. Protein product: CASSQGLAGNTDTQYF. V is TRBV5-1 and J is TRBJ2-3, with 13 bases lining up with TRBD2. After removal of 4 bases from V and 2 bases from J, the junction contained 4 bases not matched to a gene. The germline V gene encodes CDR1 SGHRS and CDR2 YFSETQ. This CDR3 contains 16 residues.

The gene calls are TRBV5-1 and TRBJ2-3, with a tentative D call TRBD1 (6 bases). The CDR3 runs 15 residues. CDR1 and CDR2 from the germline V gene are SGHRS and YFSETQ. Trimming left V 1 base short and J 4 bases short, with 13 bases between. CDR3 residues: CASSLRGSQADTQYF. The CDR3 DNA is TGCGCCAGCAGCTTGAGGGGGAGTCAGGCAGATACGCAGTATTTT. The whole variable domain, filled in from reference TRBV5-1 and TRBJ2-3, reads KAGVTQTPRYLIKTRGQQVTLSCSPISGHRSVSWYQQTPGQGLQFLFEYFSETQRNKGNFPGRFSGRQFSNSRSEMNVSTLELGDSALYLCASSLRGSQADTQYFGPGTRLTVL.

The chain combines TRBV27 with TRBJ2-7, with D possibly matching TRBD2 (6 bases). Germline V gene sequence: CDR1 MNHEY, CDR2 SMNVEV (reference sequence). The CDR3 has 14 residues. The ends were cut back, 0 bases at V and 5 bases at J, with 11 bases in the middle. In DNA, the CDR3 is TGTGCCAGCAGTTTATCGGGAGGCCTCCACGAGCAGTACTTC. It yields the protein CASSLSGGLHEQYF.

The chain combines TRBV4-2 with TRBJ2-7; 8 bases are a match to TRBD2. Germline V gene data show CDR1 as LGHNA and CDR2 as YNFKEQ. This CDR3 region has 16 residues. Trimming at V came to 0 bases and at J to 2 bases, leaving 6 bases not matched to a gene. CDR3 nucleotide sequence: TGTGCCAGCAGCCAAGATCAGCGGGAGTCCCCCTACGAGCAGTACTTC. Translating gives CASSQDQRESPYEQYF.

The CDR3 nucleotides read TGTGCCAGCAGTTACGGGCGGGTAGCCCCTGAAGCTTTCTTT. This codes for CASSYGRVAPEAFF. The chain uses TRBV6-5 and TRBJ1-1, with D unresolved. The CDR3 consists of 14 residues. V lost 2 bases and J 6 bases, leaving 13 bases between the germline ends. The germline V gene has CDR1 MNHEY and CDR2 SVGAGI.

This chain links TRBV27 with TRBJ2-1; TRBD2 is a possible D gene (6 bases). The CDR3 has 15 amino acids. Per the germline V gene, CDR1 is MNHEY and CDR2 is SMNVEV (reference sequence). The germline V and J ends were trimmed by 0 bases and 4 bases, with 10 bases remaining between them. The CDR3 DNA sequence: TGTGCCAGCAGTTTATCGGTGGGACTTTACAATGAGCAGTTCTTC. It specifies CASSLSVGLYNEQFF.

In this sample, this clone turned up once. The rearrangement links TRBV19 to TRBJ1-5; no firm D call. Between the trimmed V and J ends, which lost 3 bases and 11 bases, there was a span of 14 bases. The CDR3 spans 13 residues. Germline CDR1 and CDR2: LNHDA and SQIVND (reference sequence). The CDR3 nucleotides are TGTGCCAGTAGTATTGGCCCTTTCACGTCCCAGCATTTT. This codes for CASSIGPFTSQHF.

To note about this clone: The junction departs from the called germline gene at one end, perhaps through a read error. The chain uses TRBV6-1 and TRBJ2-1; TRBD2 is a possible D gene (6 bases). CDR1 is MNHNS, CDR2 SASEGT, per germline. The CDR3 contains 13 residues. The CDR3 region is CASSDAGLLERFF. The CDR3 DNA reads as TGTGCCAGCAGTGATGCGGGACTTCTGGAGCGGTTCTTC.

V is TRBV28 and J is TRBJ2-5; D unresolved. The germline CDR1 and CDR2 sequences are MDHEN and SYDVKM. The CDR3 runs 15 residues. Trimming left V 0 bases short and J 1 base short, with 9 bases between. CDR3 protein: CASSLWVSPQETQYF. CDR3 in DNA: TGTGCCAGCAGTTTATGGGTTAGCCCCCAAGAGACCCAGTACTTC.

The chain is built from TRBV27 and TRBJ2-3; 9 bases map to TRBD2. V lost 4 bases to trimming and J lost 2 bases; unmatched junction nucleotides: 4. The germline V gene encodes CDR1 MNHEY and CDR2 SMNVEV (reference sequence). This CDR3 has 15 residues. For the CDR3, the DNA is TGTGCCAGCAGTTCAAGACTAGCGGCCACAGATACGCAGTATTTT. It codes for CASSSRLAATDTQYF.

The chain combines TRBV15 with TRBJ2-1; no clear D gene. CDR3 length equals 17 residues. Germline V gene data show CDR1 as LNHNV and CDR2 as YYDKDF (reference sequence). Between the trimmed V and J ends, which lost 0 bases and 7 bases, there was a span of 19 bases. The DNA for the CDR3 is TGTGCCACCAGCAGAGATCGTTTGGTGGATCGACTGAATGAGCAGTTCTTC. It is translated as CATSRDRLVDRLNEQFF.

The chain has TRBV19 and TRBJ2-1; tentative D call: TRBD2 (5 bases). Trimming took off 5 bases at V and 0 bases at J, with 14 bases between the two ends. This CDR3 contains 16 residues. CDR1 LNHDA and CDR2 SQIVND come from the germline V gene (reference sequence). CDR3 in amino acids: CASSPLSGASYNEQFF. CDR3 DNA sequence: TGTGCCAGTAGTCCCCTGAGCGGAGCCTCCTACAATGAGCAGTTCTTC. Filled out from reference TRBV19 and TRBJ2-1, the complete variable domain reads DGGITQSPKYLFRKEGQNVTLSCEQNLNHDAMYWYRQDPGQGLRLIYYSQIVNDFQKGDIAEGYSVSREKKESFPLTVTSAQKNPTAFYLCASSPLSGASYNEQFFGPGTRLTVL.

The chain recombines TRBV7-2 with TRBJ2-5; tentative D call: TRBD2 (5 bases). With 2 bases removed from V and 4 bases from J, the gap between germline ends came to 11 bases. The CDR3 runs 14 residues. Looked up from germline, CDR1 is SGHTA and CDR2 is FQGNSA. CDR3 nucleotide sequence: TGTGCCAGCAGCTTATCGACTACCCTAGAGACCCAGTACTTC. This sequence encodes CASSLSTTLETQYF.

DNA for the CDR3: TGCGCCAGCAGCTTGGCCGAGACAGGGGATGGCTACACCTTC. It yields the protein CASSLAETGDGYTF. The chain has TRBV5-1 and TRBJ1-2, with 8 positions matching TRBD1. With 0 bases clipped from V and 6 bases from J, the junction kept 4 bases outside the gene matches. This CDR3 is built from 14 residues. The germline V gene has CDR1 SGHRS and CDR2 YFSETQ.

This clone occurred once. The chain has TRBV28 and TRBJ1-1; 9 bases agree with TRBD1. The ends lost 6 bases at V and 4 bases at J; junction bases unmatched: 3. The CDR3 runs to 13 residues. Germline assignment: CDR1 MDHEN and CDR2 SYDVKM. The CDR3 nucleotides are TGTGCCAGCAGGGGACAGGGACGCACTGAAGCTTTCTTT. This encodes CASRGQGRTEAFF.

V usage is TRBV7-6 and J usage is TRBJ2-7, with D perhaps TRBD2 (7 bases). Germline V lookup: CDR1 SGHVS, CDR2 FNYEAQ. There are 14 residues in the CDR3. V gave up 5 bases and J gave up 4 bases, with 15 bases separating them. This chain's CDR3 is CASSTHGGRYEQYF. CDR3 sequence (DNA): TGTGCCAGCAGCACCCACGGGGGGCGGTACGAGCAGTACTTC.

This chain uses TRBV30 with TRBJ2-5; the D gene is possibly TRBD2 (5 bases). Germline V gene sequence: CDR1 GTSNPN, CDR2 SVGIG (reference sequence). The CDR3 extends over 13 amino acids. V lost 0 bases and J lost 5, with 10 bases in between. CDR3 in DNA: TGTGCCTGGAGTGTATTCCGGGGTGAGACCCAGTACTTC. As protein: CAWSVFRGETQYF.

The rearrangement uses TRBV28 and TRBJ2-7; D gene uncertain. Trimming cost V 5 bases and J 2 bases, with 7 bases left between them. Germline CDR1 reads MDHEN; CDR2 reads SYDVKM. This CDR3 comprises 12 residues. Written as DNA, the CDR3 is TGTGCCAGCAGTACTAATGCCTACGAGCAGTACTTC. Its protein is CASSTNAYEQYF.

The chain is built from TRBV19 and TRBJ1-5; 10 bases line up with TRBD1. This CDR3 region has 16 residues. Per the germline V gene, CDR1 is LNHDA and CDR2 is SQIVND (reference sequence). Germline trimming cut 8 bases from V and 4 bases from J; bases unmatched to any gene: 11. In DNA, the CDR3 is TGTGCCAGTGGTAGTTGGACAGGGGGAGTTAATCAGCCCCAGCATTTT. Translated, it gives CASGSWTGGVNQPQHF.

The chain combines TRBV5-4 with TRBJ2-1; 7 nucleotides line up with TRBD2. The junction had 11 bases not matched to a gene; V was cut back by 2 bases and J by 9 bases. The germline V gene encodes CDR1 SGHNT and CDR2 YYREEE (reference sequence). CDR3 length equals 15 residues. DNA for the CDR3: TGTGCCAGCAGCTTTCCCGCGGGAGAATTAGGTGAGCAGTTCTTC. It is translated as CASSFPAGELGEQFF.

This clone was seen a few times. V gene TRBV18 combines with J gene TRBJ2-7; D is possibly TRBD2 (7 bases). V lost 0 bases and J 6 bases, leaving 9 bases between the germline ends. The CDR3 runs 13 residues. CDR1 is KGHSH, CDR2 LQKENI, per germline. The CDR3 DNA follows: TGTGCCAGCTCACCACCGGGAGGGGGCGAGCAGTACTTC. As protein: CASSPPGGGEQYF.

V usage is TRBV9 and J usage is TRBJ2-1; D perhaps matches TRBD2 (5 bases). Germline assignment: CDR1 SGDLS and CDR2 YYNGEE. Deletions cut 0 bases from V and 7 bases from J, with 5 bases between. The CDR3 contains 12 residues. CDR3 loop: CASSVVANEQFF. The CDR3, as DNA: TGTGCCAGCAGCGTAGTAGCGAATGAGCAGTTCTTC.